One and the same sample provided the 5 T cell receptor beta chains below, sequenced in a study of radiotherapy plus CTLA-4 blockade in lung cancer. TCRdb keeps only in-frame clones here, not all; method: immunoSEQ multiplex PCR. The table includes 81,000 or so clones, more than 60% detected once. Sequenced here: peripheral blood, sampled from a patient treated with radiotherapy plus ipilimumab. The receptors were gathered from a human donor with non-small cell lung cancer whose response to radiotherapy plus ipilimumab could not be evaluated. Some clones in this sample may be carry-over from other donors' samples.

The chain has TRBV13 and TRBJ1-2; D may be TRBD1 (6 bases). Trimming stripped 5 bases from V and 6 bases from J, with 19 bases between. The CDR3 covers 15 residues. Germline V gene sequence: CDR1 PRHDT, CDR2 FYEKMQ (reference sequence). The CDR3 nucleotides read TGTGCCAGCAGCGTGCCGGGACACTTGAGCCATGGCTACACCTTC. Translated: CASSVPGHLSHGYTF.

This clone showed up just once. The rearrangement joins TRBV28 to TRBJ1-5, with TRBD1 identical over 9 bases. The CDR3 length is 20 residues. V lost 1 base to trimming and J lost 1 base; unmatched junction nucleotides: 14. Germline CDR1 MDHEN, CDR2 SYDVKM. The CDR3 DNA reads TGTGCCAGCAGTTTATATTGGGGACAGGGAGTTTCTGGCAGCAATCAGCCCCAGCATTTT. Protein product: CASSLYWGQGVSGSNQPQHF.

The chain couples TRBV2 to TRBJ1-2, with TRBD1 identical over 10 bases. The germline V gene has CDR1 SNHLY and CDR2 FYNNEI. This CDR3 is built from 13 residues. Trimming removed 6 bases from V and 8 bases from J; junction bases left unmatched: 6. The CDR3 region is CASRRTGGDGYTF. In DNA, the CDR3 is TGTGCCAGCAGGAGGACAGGGGGAGACGGCTACACCTTC.

This clone appeared many times. V and J are TRBV5-1 and TRBJ1-2; D is unclear. This CDR3 has 15 residues. CDR1 is SGHRS, CDR2 YFSETQ, per germline. Trimming removed 0 bases at V and 4 bases at J, with 13 bases between. CDR3 in amino acids: CASSLAMGATYGYTF. The CDR3 bases are TGCGCCAGCAGCTTGGCCATGGGAGCTACCTATGGCTACACCTTC.

This clone was seen only a few times. The chain links TRBV28 to TRBJ2-7; 9 positions match TRBD1. This CDR3 region has 16 residues. From germline, CDR1 is MDHEN and CDR2 SYDVKM. Trimming at V came to 6 bases and at J to 5 bases, leaving 14 bases not matched to a gene. The CDR3 spells CASRPRTGVAVDEQYF. The CDR3, as DNA: TGTGCCAGCAGACCTCGGACAGGGGTGGCGGTGGACGAGCAGTACTTC.